This T cell receptor beta chain was profiled in a study of T cell clonality in common variable immunodeficiency. This clone showed up many times. As yet, its antigen is unknown. The sequence runs out 3 residues before the end of the CDR3; the remainder is reconstructed from the germline J gene. Germline V gene sequence: CDR1 WNHNN, CDR2 SYGVQD (reference sequence). The J segment lost 5 bases and the V segment lost 4 bases, leaving 10 bases of the junction unmatched. The CDR3 spans 15 residues. General study findings and limits: The cause of increased CVID clonality remains unclear without subpopulation sequencing. Compared with healthy controls, CVID subjects showed increased TCRbeta clonality, mostly in about a third.

The repertoire was sequenced with immunoSEQ multiplex PCR; TCRdb's copy has only in-frame clones and lacks some. The sample is made up of about 32,000 clones, none counted only once. Sequencing was performed on peripheral blood mononuclear cells. This TCR derives from a person aged 18-69 years in good health. J is TRBJ2-7 and V is TRBV10-1; 8 nucleotides align to TRBD2. Partial CDR3 DNA: TGCGCCAGCAGTGGGGGTAGCGGGAAAGATAACGAG. Translating gives CASSGGSGKDNE. The complete CDR3 reads CASSGGSGKDNEQYF.